This TCR beta chain was recovered during a study of shared clonotypes between healthy human individuals. Whole-study findings and limits: A limitation of the genetic and exposure-history diversity represented arose from few donors. Larger estimated richness was generally recorded for naive subsets relative to memory subsets. Clonotypes shared by all four sorted-subset donors had higher generation probabilities than non-shared clonotypes.

Turning to this clone: Its specificity is unknown.

Donors included only healthy HIV-negative adults lacking recent acute infections or vaccinations. Sequenced by immunoSEQ multiplex PCR; TCRdb stores in-frame clones only, minus some. In the table there are 2 million to 2.5 million clones, 85% to 95% of which are singletons. Germline V gene sequence: CDR1 LGHNT, CDR2 FRNRAP. V was trimmed by 7 bases and J by 5 bases, leaving 17 bases between them. This CDR3 spans 14 amino acids. The sequencing input was naive CD4+ T cells from PBMCs. Subset in this sample: CD45RA+ positively selected. This chain links TRBV12-5 with TRBJ2-5; D might be TRBD1 (5 bases). This receptor was identified in a man aged 18 to 30 in good health. Some clones in this sample may be carry-over from other donors' samples. The CDR3 is CASDSVRVAETQYF. CDR3 bases: TGTGCTAGTGACTCCGTCAGGGTGGCGGAGACCCAGTACTTC.